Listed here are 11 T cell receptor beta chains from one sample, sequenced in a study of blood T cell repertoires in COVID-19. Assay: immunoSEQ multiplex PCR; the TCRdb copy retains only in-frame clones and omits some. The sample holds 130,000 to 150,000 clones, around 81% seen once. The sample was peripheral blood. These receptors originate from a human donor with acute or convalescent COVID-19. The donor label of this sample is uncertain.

CDR3 nucleotides: TGTGCCAGCAGTTTGAATAGCGGGGGAAGCGAGCAGTACTTC. Amino acids: CASSLNSGGSEQYF. The J gene is TRBJ2-7, the V gene TRBV27; 9 nucleotides line up with TRBD2. The CDR3 is made up of 14 amino acids. CDR1 is MNHEY, CDR2 SMNVEV, per germline (reference sequence). Germline trimming cut 3 bases from V and 6 bases from J; bases unmatched to any gene: 6.

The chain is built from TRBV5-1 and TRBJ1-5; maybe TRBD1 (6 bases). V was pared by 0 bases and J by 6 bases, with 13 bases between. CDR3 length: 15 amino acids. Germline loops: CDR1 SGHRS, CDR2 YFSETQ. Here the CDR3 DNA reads TGCGCCAGCAGCTTGGCCGGGACACTTGGTCAGCCCCAGCATTTT. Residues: CASSLAGTLGQPQHF.

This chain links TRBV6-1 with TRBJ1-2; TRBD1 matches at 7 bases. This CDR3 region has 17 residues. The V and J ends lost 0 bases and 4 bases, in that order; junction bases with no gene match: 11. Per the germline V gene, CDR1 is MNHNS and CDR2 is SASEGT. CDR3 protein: CASSEAAGGIGSYGYTF. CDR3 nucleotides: TGTGCCAGCAGTGAAGCGGCAGGGGGGATTGGCAGCTATGGCTACACCTTC.

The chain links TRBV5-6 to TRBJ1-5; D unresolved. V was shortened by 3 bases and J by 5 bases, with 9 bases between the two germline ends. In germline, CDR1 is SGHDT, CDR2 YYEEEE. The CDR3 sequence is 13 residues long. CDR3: CASSSGGYQPQHF. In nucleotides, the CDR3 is TGTGCCAGCAGCTCAGGAGGTTATCAGCCCCAGCATTTT.

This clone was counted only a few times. The CDR3 loop reads CASSLTGGGSPLHF. As DNA, the CDR3 is TGTGCCAGCAGTTTAACCGGGGGGGGTTCACCCCTCCACTTT. This chain uses TRBV27 with TRBJ1-6; the D gene is possibly TRBD1 (5 bases). The V end was cut by 2 bases, the J end by 9 bases, with 11 bases between. This CDR3 is 14 amino acids long. Germline CDR1 and CDR2: MNHEY and SMNVEV (reference sequence).

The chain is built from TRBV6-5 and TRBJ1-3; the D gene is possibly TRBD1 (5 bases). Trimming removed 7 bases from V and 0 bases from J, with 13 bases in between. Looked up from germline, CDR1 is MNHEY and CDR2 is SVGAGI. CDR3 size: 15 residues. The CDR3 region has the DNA TGTGCCAGCACTCTGACAGCCCTCTCTGGAAACACCATATATTTT. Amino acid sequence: CASTLTALSGNTIYF.

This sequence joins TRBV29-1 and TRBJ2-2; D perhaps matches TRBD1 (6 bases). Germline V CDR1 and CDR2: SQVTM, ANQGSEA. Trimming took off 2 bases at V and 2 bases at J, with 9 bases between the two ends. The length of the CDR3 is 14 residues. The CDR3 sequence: CSVEQDRNTGELFF. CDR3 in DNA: TGCAGCGTTGAACAGGACAGAAACACCGGGGAGCTGTTTTTT.

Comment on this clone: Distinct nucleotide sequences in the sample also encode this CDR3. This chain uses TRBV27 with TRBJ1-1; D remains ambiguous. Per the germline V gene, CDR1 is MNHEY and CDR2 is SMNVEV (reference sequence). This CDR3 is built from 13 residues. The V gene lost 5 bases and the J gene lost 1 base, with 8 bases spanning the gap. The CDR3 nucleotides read TGTGCCAGCAGTCTGACAAGGAACACTGAAGCTTTCTTT. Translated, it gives CASSLTRNTEAFF.

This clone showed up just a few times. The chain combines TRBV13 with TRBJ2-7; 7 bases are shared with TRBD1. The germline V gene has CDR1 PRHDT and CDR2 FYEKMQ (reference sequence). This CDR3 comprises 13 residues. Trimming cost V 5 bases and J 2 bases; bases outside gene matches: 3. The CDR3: CASSQGQAYEQYF. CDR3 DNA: TGTGCCAGCAGCCAAGGACAGGCCTACGAGCAGTACTTC.

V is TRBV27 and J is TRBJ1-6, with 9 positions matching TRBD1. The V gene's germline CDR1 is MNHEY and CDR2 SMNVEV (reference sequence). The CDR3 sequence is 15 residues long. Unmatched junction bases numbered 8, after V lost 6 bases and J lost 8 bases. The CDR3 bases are TGTGCCAGCAGCACGGGCGGGACAGGGTATTCACCCCTCCACTTT. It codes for CASSTGGTGYSPLHF.

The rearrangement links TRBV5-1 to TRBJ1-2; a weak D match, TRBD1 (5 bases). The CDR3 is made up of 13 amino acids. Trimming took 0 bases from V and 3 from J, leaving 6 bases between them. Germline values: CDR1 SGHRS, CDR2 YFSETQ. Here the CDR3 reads CASSLVRDYGYTF. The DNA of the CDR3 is TGCGCCAGCAGCTTGGTCAGGGACTATGGCTACACCTTC.